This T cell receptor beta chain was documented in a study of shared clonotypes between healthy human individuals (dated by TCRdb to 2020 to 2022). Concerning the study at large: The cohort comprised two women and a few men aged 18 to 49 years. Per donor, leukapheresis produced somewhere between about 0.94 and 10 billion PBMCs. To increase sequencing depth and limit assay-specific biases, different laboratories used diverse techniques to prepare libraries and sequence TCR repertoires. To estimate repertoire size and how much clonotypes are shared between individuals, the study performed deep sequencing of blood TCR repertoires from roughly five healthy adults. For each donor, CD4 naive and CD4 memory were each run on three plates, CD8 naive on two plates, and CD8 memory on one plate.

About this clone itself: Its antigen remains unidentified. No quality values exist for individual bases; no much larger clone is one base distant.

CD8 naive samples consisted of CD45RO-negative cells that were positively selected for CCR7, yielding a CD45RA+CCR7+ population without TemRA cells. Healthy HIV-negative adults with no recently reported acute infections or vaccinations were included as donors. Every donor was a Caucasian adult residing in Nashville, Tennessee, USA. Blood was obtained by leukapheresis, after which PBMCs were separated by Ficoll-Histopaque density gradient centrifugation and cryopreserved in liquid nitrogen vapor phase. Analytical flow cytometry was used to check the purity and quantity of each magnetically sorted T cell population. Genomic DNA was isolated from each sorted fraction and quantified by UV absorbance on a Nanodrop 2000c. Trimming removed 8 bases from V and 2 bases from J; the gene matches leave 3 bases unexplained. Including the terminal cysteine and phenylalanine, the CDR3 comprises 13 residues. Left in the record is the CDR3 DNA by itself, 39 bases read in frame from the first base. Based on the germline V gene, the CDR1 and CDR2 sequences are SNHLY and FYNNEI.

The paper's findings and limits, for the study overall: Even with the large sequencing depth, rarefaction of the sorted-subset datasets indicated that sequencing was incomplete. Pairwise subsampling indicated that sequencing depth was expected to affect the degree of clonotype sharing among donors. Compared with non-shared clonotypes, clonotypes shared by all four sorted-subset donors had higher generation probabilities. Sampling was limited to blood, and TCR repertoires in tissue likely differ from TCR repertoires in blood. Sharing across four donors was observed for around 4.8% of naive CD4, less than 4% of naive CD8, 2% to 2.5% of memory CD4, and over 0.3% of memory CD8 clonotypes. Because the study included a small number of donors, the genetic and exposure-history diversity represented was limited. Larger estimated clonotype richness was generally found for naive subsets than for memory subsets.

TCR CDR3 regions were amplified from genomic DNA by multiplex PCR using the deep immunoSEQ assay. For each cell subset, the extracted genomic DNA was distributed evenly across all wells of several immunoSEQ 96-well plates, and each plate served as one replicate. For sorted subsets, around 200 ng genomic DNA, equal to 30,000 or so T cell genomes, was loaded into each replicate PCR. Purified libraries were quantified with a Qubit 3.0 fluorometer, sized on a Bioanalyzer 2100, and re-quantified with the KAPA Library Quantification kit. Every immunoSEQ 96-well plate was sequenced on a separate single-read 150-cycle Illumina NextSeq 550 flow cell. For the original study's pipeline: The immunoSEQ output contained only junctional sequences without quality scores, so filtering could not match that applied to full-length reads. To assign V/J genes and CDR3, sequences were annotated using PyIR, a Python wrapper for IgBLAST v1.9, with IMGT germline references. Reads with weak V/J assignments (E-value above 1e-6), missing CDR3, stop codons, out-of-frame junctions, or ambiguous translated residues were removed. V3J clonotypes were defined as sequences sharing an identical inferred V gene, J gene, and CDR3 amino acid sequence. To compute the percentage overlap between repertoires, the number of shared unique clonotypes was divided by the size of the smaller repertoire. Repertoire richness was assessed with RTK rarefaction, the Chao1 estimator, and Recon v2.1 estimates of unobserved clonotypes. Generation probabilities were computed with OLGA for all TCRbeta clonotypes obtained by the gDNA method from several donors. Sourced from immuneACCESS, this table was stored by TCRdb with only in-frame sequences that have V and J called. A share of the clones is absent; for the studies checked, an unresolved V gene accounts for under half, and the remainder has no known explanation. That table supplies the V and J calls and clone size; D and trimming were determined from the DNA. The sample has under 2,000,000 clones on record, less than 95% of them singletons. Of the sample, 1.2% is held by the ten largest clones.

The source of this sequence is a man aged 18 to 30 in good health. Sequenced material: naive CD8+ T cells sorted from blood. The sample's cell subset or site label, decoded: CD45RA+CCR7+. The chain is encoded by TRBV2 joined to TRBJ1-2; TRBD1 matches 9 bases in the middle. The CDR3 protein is CASYRGQNYGYTF. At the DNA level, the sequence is TGTGCCAGCTACAGGGGGCAAAACTATGGCTACACCTTC.